The 10 T cell receptor beta chains below come from one sample, sequenced in a study of STAT5B mutations in CD4+ large granular lymphocyte leukemia. The repertoire was sequenced with immunoSEQ multiplex PCR; TCRdb's copy has only in-frame clones and lacks some. The sample has around 43,000 clones; 80% to 90% are singletons. The specimen sequenced was CD4+ T cells from blood buffy coats. The receptors shown here come from a human donor in good health.

This chain connects TRBV10-2 to TRBJ2-2; 11 nucleotides line up with TRBD2. The CDR3 is 18 residues long. Germline trimming cut 2 bases from V and 6 bases from J; bases unmatched to any gene: 11. Looked up from germline, CDR1 is WSHSY and CDR2 is SAAADI. The DNA of the CDR3 is TGCGCCAGCAGTGAGCCGTTTACTAGCGGGAGTATTCCCGGGGAGCTGTTTTTT. Translation: CASSEPFTSGSIPGELFF.

This clone is labeled medium-sized. This chain uses TRBV10-1 with TRBJ2-2; D unclear. The germline gives CDR1 WNHNN, CDR2 SYGVQD (reference sequence). The germline V and J ends were trimmed by 11 bases and 6 bases, with 19 bases remaining between them. The CDR3 contains 14 residues. The CDR3: CACQIPSWAGELFF. For the CDR3, the DNA is TGCGCCTGCCAAATCCCCAGCTGGGCCGGGGAGCTGTTTTTT.

The rearrangement links TRBV15 to TRBJ2-1, with D perhaps TRBD2 (6 bases). Germline loops: CDR1 LNHNV, CDR2 YYDKDF (reference sequence). Trimming cost V 0 bases and J 7 bases, with 16 bases left between them. This CDR3 has 16 amino acids. CDR3 loop: CATSRDPGVPYNEQFF. CDR3 in DNA: TGTGCCACCAGCAGAGATCCGGGAGTCCCTTATAATGAGCAGTTCTTC. The complete variable domain, with remaining parts taken from reference TRBV15 and TRBJ2-1, reads DAMVIQNPRYQVTQFGKPVTLSCSQTLNHNVMYWYQQKSSQAPKLLFHYYDKDFNNEADTPDNFQSRRPNTSFCFLDIRSPGLGDTAMYLCATSRDPGVPYNEQFFGPGTRLTVL.

The chain has TRBV5-5 and TRBJ1-5; 8 nucleotides align to TRBD1. The V and J ends lost 0 bases and 3 bases, in that order; junction bases with no gene match: 5. The CDR3 covers 16 residues. Germline CDR1 is SGHKS and CDR2 is YYEKEE (reference sequence). For the CDR3, the DNA is TGTGCCAGCAGCTTGGTTGGCAGGGGGCACAATCAGCCCCAGCATTTT. Its translation is CASSLVGRGHNQPQHF.

The gene calls are TRBV30 and TRBJ2-5, with D perhaps TRBD2 (7 bases). The J call may be wrong; the DNA end is better matched by TRBJ2-7. This CDR3 has 13 amino acids. Germline values: CDR1 GTSNPN, CDR2 SVGIG (reference sequence). The CDR3 loop is CAWGRGGGYEQYF. The CDR3 nucleotides read TGTGCCTGGGGCCGAGGGGGGGGCTACGAGCAGTACTTC.

The chain links TRBV6-5 to TRBJ2-7; the match to TRBD1 covers 9 bases. Germline V gives CDR1 MNHEY, CDR2 SVGAGI. The CDR3 has 15 amino acids. With V trimmed by 3 bases and J by 1 base, 4 bases remained unmatched. The CDR3 sequence is CASSYPGQGSYEQYF. CDR3 sequence (DNA): TGTGCCAGCAGTTATCCGGGACAGGGATCCTACGAGCAGTACTTC.

The chain employs TRBV9 and TRBJ2-7; 9 nucleotides match TRBD1. V was clipped by 4 bases and J by 3 bases; unmatched bases: 11. Germline V gene lookup returns CDR1 SGDLS and CDR2 YYNGEE. This CDR3 region has 16 residues. The CDR3 is CASSSHETGGLYEQYF. CDR3 in DNA: TGTGCCAGCAGCTCCCATGAGACAGGGGGACTCTACGAGCAGTACTTC.

V usage is TRBV6-4 and J usage is TRBJ1-2, with TRBD1 identical over 8 bases. Germline V CDR1 and CDR2: MRHNA, SNTAGT. The CDR3 runs 15 residues. The trim removed 6 bases at V and 1 base at J, leaving 7 bases unmatched. CDR3 protein: CASRGTGDLNYGYTF. The CDR3 DNA is TGTGCCAGCAGGGGGACAGGAGATCTTAACTATGGCTACACCTTC.

The V gene is TRBV28, the J gene TRBJ1-5, with 8 bases that match TRBD1. The CDR3 runs to 17 residues. Losses at the gene ends were 6 bases for V and 0 bases for J; bases not matched to a gene: 10. Germline V lookup: CDR1 MDHEN, CDR2 SYDVKM. Written as DNA, the CDR3 is TGTGCCAGCAGGCGGAGGACAGGGAGTAATAGCAATCAGCCCCAGCATTTT. Residues: CASRRRTGSNSNQPQHF.

The V and J genes are TRBV15 and TRBJ1-2; D may be TRBD1 (5 bases). V shed 5 bases and J shed 5 bases, with 15 bases lying between them. This CDR3 is 14 amino acids long. Germline-derived CDR1 and CDR2 are LNHNV and YYDKDF (reference sequence). CDR3 protein: CATSAQELGYGYTF. In nucleotides, the CDR3 is TGTGCCACCAGCGCACAGGAATTAGGGTATGGCTACACCTTC.